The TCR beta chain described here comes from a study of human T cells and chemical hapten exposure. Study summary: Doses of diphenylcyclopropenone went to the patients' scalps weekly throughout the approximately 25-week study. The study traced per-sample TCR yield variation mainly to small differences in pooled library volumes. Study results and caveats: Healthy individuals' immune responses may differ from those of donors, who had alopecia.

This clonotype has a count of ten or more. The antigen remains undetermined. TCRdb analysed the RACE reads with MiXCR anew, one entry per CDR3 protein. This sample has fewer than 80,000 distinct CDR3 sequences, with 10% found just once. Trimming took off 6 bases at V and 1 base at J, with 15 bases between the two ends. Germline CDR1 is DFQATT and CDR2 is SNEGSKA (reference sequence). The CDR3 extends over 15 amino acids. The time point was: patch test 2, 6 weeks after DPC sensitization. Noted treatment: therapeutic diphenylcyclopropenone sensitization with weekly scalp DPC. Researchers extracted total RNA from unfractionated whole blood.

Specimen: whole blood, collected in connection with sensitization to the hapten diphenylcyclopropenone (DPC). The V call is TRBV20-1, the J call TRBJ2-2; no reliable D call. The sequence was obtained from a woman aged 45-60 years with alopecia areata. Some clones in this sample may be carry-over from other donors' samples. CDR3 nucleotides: TGCAGTGCCCGACCCGGGTCGGGGAACACCGGGGAGCTGTTTTTT. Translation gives CSARPGSGNTGELFF.